Listed below are T cell receptor beta chains from one sample, sequenced in a study of blood T cell repertoires in COVID-19. The method was immunoSEQ multiplex PCR; TCRdb's version includes in-frame clones alone and lacks a portion of them. The sample consists of 30,000 to 40,000 clones, approximately 93% of them appearing once. Sequencing was done on a sample of peripheral blood. The receptors were gathered from a male donor with active COVID-19. Each CDR3 is given with its conserved first and last residue. The D gene is left open where the match is weak.

CDR3: CASSPRGGEETQYF
D: TRBD2
J: TRBJ2-5
V: TRBV3-1/TRBV3-2

CDR3: CASSYPMGGPDTDTQYF
D: NA
J: TRBJ2-3
V: TRBV6-2/TRBV6-3

CDR3: CASSILGSGNSPLHF
D: NA
J: TRBJ1-6
V: TRBV19

CDR3: CASSLLTAGLGEQYF
D: NA
J: TRBJ2-7
V: TRBV14

CDR3: CASSPPLKSTQHF
D: NA
J: TRBJ1-5
V: TRBV6-2/TRBV6-3

CDR3: CASSLSGGGYEQYF
D: NA
J: TRBJ2-7
V: TRBV7-3

CDR3: CASSSKVGSDTQYF
D: NA
J: TRBJ2-3
V: TRBV5-4

CDR3: CASSSRTWDRGRDGYTF
D: TRBD1
J: TRBJ1-2
V: TRBV5-5

CDR3: CASSSRSSGANVLTF
D: NA
J: TRBJ2-6
V: TRBV5-4

CDR3: CASSVETGQGVDEQFF
D: TRBD1
J: TRBJ2-1
V: TRBV9

CDR3: CASSPGTSGGALVETQYF
D: TRBD2
J: TRBJ2-5
V: TRBV5-4

CDR3: CASSQDRTQYF
D: NA
J: TRBJ2-3
V: TRBV3-1/TRBV3-2

CDR3: CASSYSSAGNTIYF
D: NA
J: TRBJ1-3
V: TRBV6-2/TRBV6-3

CDR3: CASSGGQGASYEQYF
D: TRBD1
J: TRBJ2-7
V: TRBV9

CDR3: CASSQVGAGSHYGYTF
D: NA
J: TRBJ1-2
V: TRBV4-3

CDR3: CASSRDSPPEAFF
D: TRBD1
J: TRBJ1-1
V: TRBV11-3

CDR3: CASSPRAGESYEQYF
D: NA
J: TRBJ2-7
V: TRBV11-3

CDR3: CATSRGQVRTNEKLFF
D: NA
J: TRBJ1-4
V: TRBV15

CDR3: CAISDVTGGNEQFF
D: NA
J: TRBJ2-1
V: TRBV10-3

CDR3: CASSEDSGTRSYGYTF
D: NA
J: TRBJ1-2
V: TRBV6-1

CDR3: CASSEQAQGLDTQYF
D: NA
J: TRBJ2-3
V: TRBV6-1

CDR3: CASSTRDRVSETQYF
D: TRBD1
J: TRBJ2-5
V: TRBV7-9

CDR3: CASSLGLAGTDTQYF
D: TRBD2
J: TRBJ2-3
V: TRBV7-9

CDR3: CASSEFQRGGVCNEQFF
D: TRBD2
J: TRBJ2-1
V: TRBV25-1

CDR3: CASSLNSGGHNEQFF
D: TRBD2
J: TRBJ2-1
V: TRBV7-8

CDR3: CASSARTEFYEQYF
D: NA
J: TRBJ2-7
V: TRBV27

CDR3: CASSQGLAGTGELFF
D: TRBD2
J: TRBJ2-2
V: TRBV3-1/TRBV3-2

CDR3: CASSRGGQETQYF
D: TRBD2
J: TRBJ2-5
V: TRBV19

CDR3: CASSKDITNSPLHF
D: NA
J: TRBJ1-6
V: TRBV4-2

CDR3: CASQKGSGTYNEQFF
D: NA
J: TRBJ2-1
V: TRBV7-9

CDR3: CATKDTISNQPQHF
D: NA
J: TRBJ1-5
V: TRBV6-6

CDR3: CASNQGGQPQHF
D: NA
J: TRBJ1-5
V: TRBV6-6

CDR3: CASSEAATNKLFF
D: NA
J: TRBJ1-4
V: TRBV2

CDR3: CASSLRGNYGYTF
D: NA
J: TRBJ1-2
V: TRBV5-4

CDR3: CASSLGQGPSEQYF
D: NA
J: TRBJ2-7
V: TRBV7-2

CDR3: CASSFFFGTTNTEAFF
D: NA
J: TRBJ1-1
V: TRBV7-2

CDR3: CASSLSTGGDGYTF
D: TRBD1
J: TRBJ1-2
V: TRBV18

CDR3: CASSFGTGLVETQYF
D: TRBD1
J: TRBJ2-5
V: TRBV7-9

CDR3: CASSQLNLATSNTGELFF
D: NA
J: TRBJ2-2
V: TRBV4-2

CDR3: CASSYDSRTQAFF
D: NA
J: TRBJ1-1
V: TRBV6-2/TRBV6-3

CDR3: CASSLGFRVGTGNTIYF
D: NA
J: TRBJ1-3
V: TRBV7-2

CDR3: CASTGGPNETQYF
D: NA
J: TRBJ2-5
V: TRBV2

CDR3: CASSQRGPDTQYF
D: NA
J: TRBJ2-3
V: TRBV3-1/TRBV3-2

CDR3: CASSATNSGANVLTF
D: NA
J: TRBJ2-6
V: TRBV10-2

CDR3: CASSGASGPSGANVLTF
D: NA
J: TRBJ2-6
V: TRBV2

CDR3: CASSQDAGYMNTEAFF
D: NA
J: TRBJ1-1
V: TRBV4-3

CDR3: CATSRAPGLRATEAFF
D: NA
J: TRBJ1-1
V: TRBV15

CDR3: CASSGTVDEKLFF
D: NA
J: TRBJ1-4
V: TRBV13

CDR3: CASSIVPDQPQHF
D: NA
J: TRBJ1-5
V: TRBV5-1

CDR3: CASSLGEGRSEAFF
D: NA
J: TRBJ1-1
V: TRBV5-4

CDR3: CASSYSNEKLFF
D: NA
J: TRBJ1-4
V: TRBV6-5

CDR3: CASSLELGRFHEQYF
D: NA
J: TRBJ2-7
V: TRBV7-6